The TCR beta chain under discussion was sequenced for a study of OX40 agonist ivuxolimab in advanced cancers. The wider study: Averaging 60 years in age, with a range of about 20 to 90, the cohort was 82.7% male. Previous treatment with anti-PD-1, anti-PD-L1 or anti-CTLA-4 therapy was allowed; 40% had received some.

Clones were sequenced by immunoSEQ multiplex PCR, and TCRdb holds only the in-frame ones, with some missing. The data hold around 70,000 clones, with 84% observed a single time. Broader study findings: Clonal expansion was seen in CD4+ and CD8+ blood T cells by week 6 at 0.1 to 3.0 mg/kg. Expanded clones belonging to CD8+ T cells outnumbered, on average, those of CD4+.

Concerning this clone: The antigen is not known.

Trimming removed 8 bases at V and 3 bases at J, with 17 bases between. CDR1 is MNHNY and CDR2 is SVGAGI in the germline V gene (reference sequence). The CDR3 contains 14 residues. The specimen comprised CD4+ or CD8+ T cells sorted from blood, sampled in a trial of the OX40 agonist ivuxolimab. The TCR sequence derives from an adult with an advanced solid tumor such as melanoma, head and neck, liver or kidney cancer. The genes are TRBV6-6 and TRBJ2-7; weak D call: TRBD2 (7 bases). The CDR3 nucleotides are TGTGCCAGCGGGGGGGCGATACGGAACTACGAGCAGTACTTC. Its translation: CASGGAIRNYEQYF.